This T cell receptor (beta chain) originates from a study of blood T cell repertoires in COVID-19. Study details: PBMCs, B-cell-depleted T cells, or T cells provided the cDNA or gDNA that made up the material.

The CDR3 loop spans 15 amino acids. V lost 3 bases, J lost 2 bases, and 15 bases lay in between. The germline V gene encodes CDR1 SQVTM and CDR2 ANQGSEA. Authors' data handling: Reference gene primer amplification gave nucleated cell count estimates. Method: immunoSEQ multiplex PCR; TCRdb's copy keeps in-frame clones and lacks some. That table is the source of V, J and clone size, and D and trimming were worked out from the DNA. The sample has a few hundred thousand clones; nearly 85% are singletons. The source is a human donor in a cohort sampled during active COVID-19. The rearrangement uses TRBV29-1 and TRBJ2-3, with a tentative D call TRBD2 (5 bases). The sequenced sample was peripheral blood. The CDR3 DNA is TGCAGCGTTGAGCCTAGCCATGGGTTCACAGATACGCAGTATTTT. As protein: CSVEPSHGFTDTQYF.